The rows below give T cell receptor beta chains drawn from one sample of a study of OX40 agonist ivuxolimab in advanced cancers. Clones were sequenced by immunoSEQ multiplex PCR, and TCRdb holds only the in-frame ones, with some missing. The sample carries about 80,000 clones, approximately 85% recorded once. The input for sequencing was CD4+ or CD8+ T cells sorted from blood, taken in a trial of the OX40 agonist ivuxolimab. The receptor source for this set is an adult with an advanced solid tumor such as melanoma, head and neck, liver or kidney cancer. The CDR3 runs from the conserved cysteine through the conserved F or W. D genes are given only for firm matches. The size entry is marked missing in some rows and otherwise reads once, few, many or a size class.

abundance,d_gene,j_gene,v_gene,CDR3aa,CDR3nt
-,-,TRBJ2-7,TRBV6-5,CASGEEGPWNYEQYF,TGTGCCAGCGGGGAGGAGGGGCCCTGGAACTACGAGCAGTACTTC
-,TRBD2,TRBJ2-1,TRBV11-2,CASRGTSVYNEQFF,TGTGCCAGCAGGGGGACTAGCGTCTACAATGAGCAGTTCTTC
-,-,TRBJ2-6,TRBV4-3,CASSQEEGPSGANVLTF,TGCGCCAGCAGCCAAGAAGAGGGCCCCTCTGGGGCCAACGTCCTGACTTTC
-,-,TRBJ1-5,TRBV19,CASTLSTGDQPQHF,TGTGCCAGTACCTTGTCTACGGGGGATCAGCCCCAGCATTTT
-,TRBD1,TRBJ2-5,TRBV5-1,CASSPMRTGDQETQYF,TGCGCCAGCAGCCCGATGCGGACAGGAGACCAAGAGACCCAGTACTTC
-,-,TRBJ2-7,TRBV15,CATSRGGDYEQYF,TGTGCCACCAGCAGAGGAGGGGACTACGAGCAGTACTTC
-,-,TRBJ1-2,TRBV27,CASSKRLANYGYTF,TGTGCCAGCAGCAAGAGGTTAGCTAACTATGGCTACACCTTC
-,TRBD2,TRBJ2-1,TRBV2,CASSQEGLSYNEQFF,TGTGCCAGCAGCCAAGAGGGACTATCGTACAATGAGCAGTTCTTC
-,TRBD1,TRBJ2-2,TRBV19,CASSIGLPYRGINTGELFF,TGTGCCAGTAGTATAGGGCTTCCTTACAGGGGGATTAACACCGGGGAGCTGTTTTTT
-,TRBD1,TRBJ1-2,TRBV4-1,CASSPRDSLQQGYTF,TGCGCCAGCAGCCCCCGGGACAGTCTCCAACAGGGCTACACCTTC
-,TRBD1,TRBJ2-7,TRBV11-2,CASSHRGQSLYEQYF,TGTGCCAGCAGCCACAGGGGTCAATCCCTCTACGAGCAGTACTTC
-,-,TRBJ2-1,TRBV7-2,CASSSRGSSYNEQFF,TGTGCCAGCAGCTCACGGGGGTCTTCCTACAATGAGCAGTTCTTC
-,TRBD2,TRBJ2-2,TRBV18,CASSPPGLGTGELFF,TGTGCCAGCTCACCACCGGGACTAGGAACCGGGGAGCTGTTTTTT
-,-,TRBJ1-5,TRBV7-9,CASSLGTGSVNQPQHF,TGTGCCAGCAGCTTGGGAACGGGGTCGGTCAATCAGCCCCAGCATTTT
-,-,TRBJ2-2,TRBV2,CASTEGRSNTGELFF,TGTGCCAGCACCGAGGGACGTTCGAACACCGGGGAGCTGTTTTTT
-,TRBD1,TRBJ2-7,TRBV11-2,CATGTGGDEQYF,TGTGCCACCGGGACAGGGGGCGACGAGCAGTACTTC
-,-,TRBJ1-6,TRBV30,CAWSADARSPLHF,TGTGCCTGGAGTGCGGACGCCCGTTCACCCCTCCACTTT
-,-,TRBJ1-1,TRBV19,CASRGAGKNTEAFF,TGTGCCAGTAGAGGTGCGGGGAAGAACACTGAAGCTTTCTTT
-,TRBD2,TRBJ2-3,TRBV12-5,CASGLNSGMADTQYF,TGTGCTAGTGGCCTCAATAGCGGGATGGCAGATACGCAGTATTTT
-,-,TRBJ2-5,TRBV19,CASSNLAGVETQYF,TGTGCCAGTAGTAACCTAGCAGGGGTAGAGACCCAGTACTTC
-,TRBD2,TRBJ2-3,TRBV6-6,CASRTSGTSNSDTQYF,TGTGCCAGCAGGACCTCCGGGACTAGTAACTCAGATACGCAGTATTTT
-,-,TRBJ2-7,TRBV7-9,CASSLDSGGDLDSYEQYF,TGTGCCAGCAGCTTAGATTCAGGCGGGGACTTGGACTCCTACGAGCAGTACTTC
-,-,TRBJ2-7,TRBV5-8,CASSLDRNSYEQYF,TGTGCCAGCAGCTTGGACAGGAACTCCTACGAGCAGTACTTC
once,TRBD2,TRBJ2-1,TRBV4-3,CASQSGGGAGNEQFF,TGCGCCAGCCAGAGTGGCGGGGGGGCTGGGAATGAGCAGTTCTTC
-,-,TRBJ2-5,TRBV7-6,CASSLVEGLETQYF,TGTGCCAGCAGCTTAGTCGAAGGGTTAGAGACCCAGTACTTC
-,-,TRBJ2-3,TRBV9,CASTKEGAATDTQYF,TGTGCCAGCACCAAGGAGGGGGCTGCAACAGATACGCAGTATTTT
-,-,TRBJ2-1,TRBV7-2,CASSSLTGWRSYNEQFF,TGTGCCAGCAGCTCCCTCACAGGATGGCGCTCCTACAATGAGCAGTTCTTC
few,-,TRBJ2-2,TRBV9,CASSDANTGELFF,TGTGCCAGCAGCGATGCGAACACCGGGGAGCTGTTTTTT
-,TRBD1,TRBJ1-2,TRBV5-6,CASSLRDRGLTYGYTF,TGTGCCAGCAGCTTGCGGGACAGGGGGCTAACCTATGGCTACACCTTC
-,TRBD1,TRBJ2-7,TRBV11-2,CASSSTTGAYEQYF,TGTGCCAGCAGCTCAACGACAGGGGCCTACGAGCAGTACTTC
-,-,TRBJ1-1,TRBV5-5,CASSSGRPMNTEAFF,TGTGCCAGCAGCTCGGGGCGGCCGATGAACACTGAAGCTTTCTTT
-,-,TRBJ2-7,TRBV11-2,CASSLSGLTPYEQYF,TGTGCCAGCAGCTTAAGCGGGCTTACCCCCTACGAGCAGTACTTC
once,-,TRBJ2-7,TRBV11-2,CASSLNSYEQYF,TGTGCCAGCAGCTTAAACAGCTACGAGCAGTACTTC
-,TRBD1,TRBJ2-2,TRBV6-1,CASTDDRGRAGELFF,TGTGCCAGCACCGATGACAGGGGGCGGGCCGGGGAGCTGTTTTTT
once,-,TRBJ2-3,TRBV7-2,CASSRLGVSTDTQYF,TGTGCCAGCAGCAGATTAGGGGTTAGCACAGATACGCAGTATTTT
-,TRBD2,TRBJ2-1,TRBV19,CASSPGLAGVSEQFF,TGTGCCAGTAGTCCCGGACTAGCGGGAGTTTCTGAGCAGTTCTTC
-,-,TRBJ2-1,TRBV4-1,CASSRPDSTYNEQFF,TGCGCCAGCAGCCGACCCGACTCGACGTACAATGAGCAGTTCTTC
-,-,TRBJ1-1,TRBV4-3,CASSQDMGRTEAFF,TGCGCCAGCAGCCAAGACATGGGGCGAACTGAAGCTTTCTTT
-,TRBD1,TRBJ1-2,TRBV6-1,CATYRDSNYGYTF,TGTGCCACCTACCGGGACAGCAACTATGGCTACACCTTC
-,-,TRBJ2-7,TRBV5-1,CASSSTGSYEQYF,TGCGCCAGCAGCTCGACAGGTTCCTACGAGCAGTACTTC
-,TRBD2,TRBJ2-2,TRBV29-1,CSAKAGGGTGELFF,TGCAGCGCAAAAGCGGGAGGGGGCACCGGGGAGCTGTTTTTT
-,-,TRBJ2-3,TRBV29-1,CSVEDRQPYWTDTQYF,TGCAGCGTTGAAGATAGGCAGCCGTATTGGACAGATACGCAGTATTTT
-,-,TRBJ2-7,TRBV27,CASTGGDRPYEQYF,TGTGCCAGCACAGGGGGGGACAGGCCCTACGAGCAGTACTTC
-,TRBD2,TRBJ2-7,TRBV6-6,CASSYSMGGSVLEQYF,TGTGCCAGCAGTTACTCGATGGGCGGGAGCGTCCTCGAGCAGTACTTC
-,-,TRBJ2-1,TRBV18,CASSPGLDEQFF,TGTGCCAGCTCACCAGGACTGGATGAGCAGTTCTTC
-,TRBD2,TRBJ2-1,TRBV19,CASSPGLAGGRAYEQFF,TGTGCCAGTAGCCCGGGACTAGCGGGGGGGCGGGCGTATGAGCAGTTCTTC
-,-,TRBJ1-4,TRBV5-1,CASKEGEGREKLFF,TGCGCCAGCAAAGAAGGAGAAGGGAGGGAAAAACTGTTTTTT
-,-,TRBJ1-1,TRBV19,CASSIGGHTEAFF,TGTGCCAGTAGTATAGGGGGGCACACTGAAGCTTTCTTT
once,TRBD1,TRBJ2-7,TRBV7-6,CASSLERTGHEQYF,TGTGCCAGCAGCTTAGAGCGGACAGGGCACGAGCAGTACTTC
-,-,TRBJ2-7,TRBV19,CASSIGVHEQYF,TGTGCCAGTAGTATTGGGGTCCACGAGCAGTACTTC
-,TRBD1,TRBJ1-1,TRBV6-6,CASSRSTGGDTEAFF,TGTGCCAGCAGTCGGTCGACAGGGGGGGACACTGAAGCTTTCTTT
once,TRBD1,TRBJ2-3,TRBV4-3,CASSLGQGTDTQYF,TGCGCCAGCAGTCTAGGACAGGGTACAGATACGCAGTATTTT
-,-,TRBJ1-5,TRBV6-6,CASSFDNSNQPQHF,TGTGCCAGCTCTTTCGACAATAGCAATCAGCCCCAGCATTTT
-,TRBD2,TRBJ2-7,TRBV7-2,CASSLGGRGLAGVLYEQYF,TGTGCCAGCAGCTTAGGGGGGCGCGGACTAGCGGGAGTATTATACGAGCAGTACTTC
few,-,TRBJ2-3,TRBV27,CASSLWTDLADTQYF,TGTGCCAGCAGTTTGTGGACAGATCTTGCAGATACGCAGTATTTT